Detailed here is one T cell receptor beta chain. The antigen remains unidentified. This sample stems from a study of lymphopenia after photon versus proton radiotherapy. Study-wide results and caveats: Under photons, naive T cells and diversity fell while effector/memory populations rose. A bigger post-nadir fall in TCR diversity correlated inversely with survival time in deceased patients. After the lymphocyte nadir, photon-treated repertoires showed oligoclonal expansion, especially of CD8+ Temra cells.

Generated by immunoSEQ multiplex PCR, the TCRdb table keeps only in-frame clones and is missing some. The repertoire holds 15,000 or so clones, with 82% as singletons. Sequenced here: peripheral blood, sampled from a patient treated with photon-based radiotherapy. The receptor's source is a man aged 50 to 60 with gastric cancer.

CDR3 nucleotides: TGTGCTAGTGGGGGACTAGGGTCCGGGGAGCTGTTTTTT. Translation gives CASGGLGSGELFF. This chain links TRBV12-5 with TRBJ2-2, with TRBD2 identical over 8 bases. J lost 6 bases, V lost 6 bases, and 3 bases had no gene match. From germline, CDR1 is LGHNT and CDR2 FRNRAP. The length of the CDR3 is 13 residues.